This TCR beta chain was obtained from a study of molecular identifiers for immune sequencing clone quantification. This clonotype was counted at least ten times. The CDR3 loop spans 12 amino acids. With 6 bases clipped from V and 6 bases from J, the junction kept 4 bases outside the gene matches. TCRdb re-called the PCR reads through MiXCR, storing one row per CDR3 protein. The sample carries nearly 650,000 distinct CDR3 sequences, 25% recorded once. The sequence was collected from a human donor in good health. Some libraries in this study had Jurkat cell RNA spiked in. The rearrangement joins TRBV12-3 or TRBV12-4 to TRBJ1-1; 7 nucleotides align to TRBD1. Sequenced: naive CD8+ T cells from blood, with Jurkat cell RNA spiked in. Subset described: FACS-sorted CD8+CD4-CCR7+CD45RA+ naive T cells. The CDR3 DNA reads TGTGCCAGCAGGAGGGGGCTCGCTGAAGCTTTCTTT. This translates into CASRRGLAEAFF.